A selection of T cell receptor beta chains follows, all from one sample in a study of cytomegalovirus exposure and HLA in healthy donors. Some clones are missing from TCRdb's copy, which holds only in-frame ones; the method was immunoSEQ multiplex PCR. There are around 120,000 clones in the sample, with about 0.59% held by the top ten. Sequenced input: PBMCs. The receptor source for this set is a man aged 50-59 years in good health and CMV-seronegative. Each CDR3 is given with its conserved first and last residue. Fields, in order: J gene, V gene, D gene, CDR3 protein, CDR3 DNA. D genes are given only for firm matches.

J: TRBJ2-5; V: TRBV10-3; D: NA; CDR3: CAISGFQETQYF; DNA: TGTGCCATATCAGGGTTTCAAGAGACCCAGTACTTC
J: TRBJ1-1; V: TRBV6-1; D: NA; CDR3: CASRAGLNTEAFF; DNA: TGTGCCAGCAGGGCGGGACTGAACACTGAAGCTTTCTTT
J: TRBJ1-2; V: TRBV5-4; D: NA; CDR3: CASSLAKTGPNPAF; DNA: TGTGCCAGCAGCTTGGCCAAGACAGGCCCGAACCCGGCCTTC
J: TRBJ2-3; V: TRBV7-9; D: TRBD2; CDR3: CASSPGLAGGTDTQYF; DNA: TGTGCCAGCAGCCCTGGACTAGCGGGGGGCACAGATACGCAGTATTTT
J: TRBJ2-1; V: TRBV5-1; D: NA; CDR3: CASRLGAGNEQFF; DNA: TGCGCCAGCCGCCTGGGGGCGGGCAATGAGCAGTTCTTC
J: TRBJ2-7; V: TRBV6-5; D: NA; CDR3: CASSYSGQGFDEQYF; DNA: TGTGCCAGCAGTTACTCGGGCCAGGGATTCGACGAGCAGTACTTC
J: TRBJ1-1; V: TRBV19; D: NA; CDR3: CASRQTGLGTEAFF; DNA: TGTGCCAGTAGGCAGACAGGTTTAGGAACTGAAGCTTTCTTT
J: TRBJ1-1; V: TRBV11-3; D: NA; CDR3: CASSFDSLNTEAFF; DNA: TGTGCCAGCAGCTTTGACAGCCTGAACACTGAAGCTTTCTTT
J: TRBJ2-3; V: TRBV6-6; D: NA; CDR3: CASSYSVPAVGDTQYF; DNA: TGTGCCAGCAGTTACTCCGTACCCGCGGTGGGAGATACGCAGTATTTT
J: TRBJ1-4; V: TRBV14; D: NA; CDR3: CASSQVPGPNEKLFF; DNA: TGTGCCAGCAGCCAAGTACCAGGGCCGAATGAAAAACTGTTTTTT
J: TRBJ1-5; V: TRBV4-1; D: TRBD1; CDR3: CASSHPLRGGKQPQHF; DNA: TGCGCCAGCAGCCACCCCTTGAGAGGGGGCAAACAGCCCCAGCATTTT
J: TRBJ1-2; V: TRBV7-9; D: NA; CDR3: CASMPQGRVANYGYTF; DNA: TGTGCCAGCATGCCACAGGGACGGGTAGCTAACTATGGCTACACCTTC
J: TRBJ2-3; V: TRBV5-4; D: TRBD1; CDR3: CASRPNRGITDTQYF; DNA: TGTGCCAGCAGACCTAACAGGGGGATCACAGATACGCAGTATTTT
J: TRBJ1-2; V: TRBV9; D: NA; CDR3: CASSSSSGRGYTF; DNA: TGTGCCAGCAGCTCCAGTAGTGGGAGAGGCTACACCTTC
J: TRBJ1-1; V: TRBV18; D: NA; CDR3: CASSTGALTEAFF; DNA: TGTGCCAGCTCAACTGGGGCCTTAACTGAAGCTTTCTTT
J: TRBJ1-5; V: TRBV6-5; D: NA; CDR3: CASSPGQPSNQPQHF; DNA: TGTGCCAGCAGCCCCGGACAGCCTAGCAATCAGCCCCAGCATTTT
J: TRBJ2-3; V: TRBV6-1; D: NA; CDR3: CASTLRGPSTDTQYF; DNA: TGTGCCAGCACTCTTCGCGGGCCTAGCACAGATACGCAGTATTTT
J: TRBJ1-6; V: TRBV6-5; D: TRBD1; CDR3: CASSYFQTGTSPLHF; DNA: TGCGCCAGCAGTTACTTTCAGACAGGGACTTCACCCCTCCACTTT
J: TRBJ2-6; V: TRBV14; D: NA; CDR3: CASSQTVDNVLTF; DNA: TGTGCCAGCAGCCAGACTGTTGACAACGTCCTGACTTTC
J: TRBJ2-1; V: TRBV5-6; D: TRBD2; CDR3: CASSLPSGGANEQFF; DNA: TGTGCCAGCAGCTTGCCTAGCGGGGGGGCCAATGAGCAGTTCTTC
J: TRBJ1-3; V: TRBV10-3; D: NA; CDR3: CAIGGTDGNTIYF; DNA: TGTGCCATCGGGGGGACGGATGGAAACACCATATATTTT
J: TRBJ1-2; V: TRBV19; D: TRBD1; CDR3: CASSIRTGSNYGYTF; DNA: TGTGCCAGTAGTATTCGGACAGGGAGTAACTATGGCTACACCTTC
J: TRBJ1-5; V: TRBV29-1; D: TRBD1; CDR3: CSAATGFYPQPQHF; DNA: TGCAGCGCCGCGACAGGGTTTTACCCTCAGCCCCAGCATTTT
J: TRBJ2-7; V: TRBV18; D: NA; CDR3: CASSLQGGHTYEQYF; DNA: TGTGCCAGCTCACTGCAAGGCGGACATACCTACGAGCAGTACTTC
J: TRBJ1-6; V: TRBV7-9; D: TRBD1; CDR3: CASSRQGPNSPLHF; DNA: TGTGCCAGCAGCAGACAGGGACCAAATTCACCCCTCCACTTT
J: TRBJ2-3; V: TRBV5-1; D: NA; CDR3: CASSLYPTGTDTQYF; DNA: TGCGCCAGCAGCTTGTATCCGACTGGCACAGATACGCAGTATTTT
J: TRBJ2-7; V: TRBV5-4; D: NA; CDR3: CASSSGGQGSSYEQYF; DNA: TGTGCCAGCAGCTCGGGGGGCCAGGGAAGCTCCTACGAGCAGTACTTC
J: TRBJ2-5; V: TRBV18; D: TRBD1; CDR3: CASSPGTGIIETQYF; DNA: TGTGCCAGCTCACCAGGGACAGGGATCATCGAGACCCAGTACTTC
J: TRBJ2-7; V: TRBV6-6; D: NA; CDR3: CASSSFPPQISEQYF; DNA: TGTGCCAGCAGTTCCTTCCCCCCTCAGATAAGCGAGCAGTACTTC
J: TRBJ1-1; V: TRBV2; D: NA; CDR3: CASSLQGRDTEAFF; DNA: TGTGCCAGCAGTTTACAGGGTAGGGACACTGAAGCTTTCTTT
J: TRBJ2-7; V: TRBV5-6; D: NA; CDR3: CASSSYSGRGQYF; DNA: TGTGCCAGCAGCTCCTACTCGGGGCGGGGGCAGTACTTC
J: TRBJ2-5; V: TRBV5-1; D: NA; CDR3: CASSLEQGGETQYF; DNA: TGCGCCAGCAGCTTAGAACAGGGAGGGGAGACCCAGTACTTC
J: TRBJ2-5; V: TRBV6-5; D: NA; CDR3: CVAGRGTKETQYF; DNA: TGTGTCGCGGGGCGGGGCACAAAAGAGACCCAGTACTTC
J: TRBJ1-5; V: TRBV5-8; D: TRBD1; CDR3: CASSLEDRGRQPQHF; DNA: TGTGCCAGTAGCTTGGAAGACAGGGGTCGTCAGCCCCAGCATTTT
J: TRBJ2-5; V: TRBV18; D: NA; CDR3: CASSRGGAETQYF; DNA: TGTGCCAGCTCCCGAGGAGGCGCGGAGACCCAGTACTTC
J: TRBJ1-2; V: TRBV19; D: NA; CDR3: CASSQSRASIYGYTF; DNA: TGTGCCAGTAGCCAATCTCGAGCAAGTATCTATGGCTACACCTTC
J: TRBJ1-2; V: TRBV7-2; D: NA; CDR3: CASTLGQNYGYTF; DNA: TGTGCCAGCACCCTCGGACAGAACTATGGCTACACCTTC
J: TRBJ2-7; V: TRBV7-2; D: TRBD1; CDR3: CASNNRGAYEQYF; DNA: TGTGCCAGCAACAACAGGGGGGCCTACGAGCAGTACTTC
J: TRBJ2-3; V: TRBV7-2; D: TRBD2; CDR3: CASSLPWGGRGTDTQYF; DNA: TGTGCCAGCAGCTTACCGTGGGGGGGTCGGGGCACAGATACGCAGTATTTT
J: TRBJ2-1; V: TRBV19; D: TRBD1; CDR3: CASSTTGYEQFF; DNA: TGTGCCAGTAGTACGACAGGGTATGAGCAGTTCTTC
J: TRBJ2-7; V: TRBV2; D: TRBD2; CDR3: CASRPTGGSYEQYF; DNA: TGTGCCAGCAGACCTACCGGGGGGAGCTACGAGCAGTACTTC
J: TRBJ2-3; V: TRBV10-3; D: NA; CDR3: CATKGGRGTDTQYF; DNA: TGTGCCACCAAAGGTGGGAGAGGTACAGATACGCAGTATTTT
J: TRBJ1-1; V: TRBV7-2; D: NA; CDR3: CASSLVRNTEAFF; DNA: TGTGCCAGCAGCCTCGTCCGGAACACTGAAGCTTTCTTT
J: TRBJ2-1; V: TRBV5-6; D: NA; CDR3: CASSLGLLASYNEQFF; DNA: TGTGCCAGCAGCTTGGGACTCCTTGCCTCCTACAATGAGCAGTTCTTC
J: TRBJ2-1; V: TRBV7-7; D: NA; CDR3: CASSADRYNEQFF; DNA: TGTGCTAGCAGCGCCGACAGGTACAATGAGCAGTTCTTC
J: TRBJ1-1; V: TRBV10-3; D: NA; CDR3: CAISLQLGAEAFF; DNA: TGTGCCATCAGCCTACAGTTAGGCGCTGAAGCTTTCTTT
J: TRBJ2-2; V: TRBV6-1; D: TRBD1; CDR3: CASSEAGQGAFGTGELFF; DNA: TGTGCCAGCAGTGAGGCCGGACAGGGGGCGTTTGGAACCGGGGAGCTGTTTTTT
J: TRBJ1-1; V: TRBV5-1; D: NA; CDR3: CASSPRHGDTPFF; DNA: TGCGCCAGCAGCCCGAGACACGGTGATACGCCTTTCTTT
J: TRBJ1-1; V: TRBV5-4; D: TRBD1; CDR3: CASSSPQGGKNTEAFF; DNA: TGTGCCAGCAGCTCCCCACAGGGGGGGAAAAACACTGAAGCTTTCTTT
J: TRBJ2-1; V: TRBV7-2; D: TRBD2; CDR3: CASSKRLAEGSNEQFF; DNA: TGTGCCAGCAGCAAGAGACTAGCGGAAGGGAGTAATGAGCAGTTCTTC
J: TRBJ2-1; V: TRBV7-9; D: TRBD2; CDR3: CASSLEALAGVNEQFF; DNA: TGTGCCAGCAGCTTAGAGGCTCTAGCGGGGGTTAATGAGCAGTTCTTC
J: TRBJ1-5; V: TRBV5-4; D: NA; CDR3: CASSLNSQPQHF; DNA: TGTGCCAGCAGCTTGAACAGTCAGCCCCAGCATTTT
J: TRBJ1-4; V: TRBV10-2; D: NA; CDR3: CASRTASSEKLFF; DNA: TGCGCCAGCAGGACTGCTTCCAGTGAAAAACTGTTTTTT
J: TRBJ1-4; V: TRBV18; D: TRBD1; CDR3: CASSPGQGDEKLFF; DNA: TGTGCCAGCTCACCGGGACAGGGGGATGAAAAACTGTTTTTT
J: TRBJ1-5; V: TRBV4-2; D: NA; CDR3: CASSQVAGGGQPQHF; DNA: TGTGCCAGCAGCCAAGTGGCGGGGGGAGGACAGCCCCAGCATTTT
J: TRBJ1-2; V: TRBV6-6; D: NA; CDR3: CASRQGPNYGYTF; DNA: TGTGCCAGCAGACAGGGCCCTAACTATGGCTACACCTTC
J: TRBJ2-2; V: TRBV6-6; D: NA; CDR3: CASTRTGELFF; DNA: TGTGCCAGCACCCGGACCGGGGAGCTGTTTTTT
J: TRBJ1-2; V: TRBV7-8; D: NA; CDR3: CASSFGARGYGYTF; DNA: TGTGCCAGCAGCTTTGGAGCGCGTGGCTATGGCTACACCTTC
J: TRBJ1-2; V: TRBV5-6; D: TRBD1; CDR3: CASSLGGQGASYGYTF; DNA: TGTGCCAGCAGCCTGGGGGGACAGGGGGCTTCCTATGGCTACACCTTC